The sequence of this TCR beta chain was determined in a study of cytotoxic CD8 clonotypes in ibrutinib-treated CLL (dated by TCRdb to the early 2020s). Some background on the complete study: The cohort included some 14 treatment-naive and around 10 relapsed/refractory patients; around 17 were IGHV unmutated. All remission and progressive disease samples were collected while patients were still receiving ibrutinib. Samples at response were collected after a median of 12 months of treatment, with a range of about 6 to 36 months. Cryopreserved peripheral blood mononuclear cells were collected at three points: before therapy, at response, and at either sustained remission or disease progression. Samples averaged roughly 260,000 productive templates and 94,082 productive rearrangements. Partial responses were observed in 24 patients and complete responses in 2; after a median follow-up of 68 months, remission was maintained in some 14 patients and progression was observed in approximately 12. Of the approximately 86 people in the trial, approximately 26 had longitudinal samples available. Findings and caveats that apply to the study as a whole: Public clonotypes were rare and either shrank or stayed stable during treatment, and the rise in clonality at ibrutinib response reflected expansion of private clonotypes. At baseline, clonality was higher than in age-matched healthy donors and showed a strong correlation with circulating CD8+ T-cell counts. Clonality increased at ibrutinib response, stayed stable in sustained remission, and fell back toward baseline at progression. Sampling times were not matched between sustained-remission and progressing patients, and lymph node repertoires were not studied.

V sheds 5 bases and J sheds 0 bases, leaving 9 bases between their ends. Spanning cysteine to phenylalanine, the CDR3 consists of 14 amino acids. Only CDR3 DNA is held: 42 bases, read in frame from base 1. From a lookup of the germline V gene, CDR1 and CDR2 are SGHTA and FQGNSA. Of note for this clone: Its antigen target is currently unknown. One base away there is no much larger clone; base qualities are not given.

On a MiSeq, deep resolution sequencing aimed for a depth between 1 in 1 million and 1 in 200,000 T cells, with each clonotype covered 10x on average. The immunoSEQ hsTCRB Kit was used to generate TCR beta libraries. For the original study's pipeline: ImmunoSEQ Data Assistant and ImmunoSEQ Analyzer were used for data analysis, and V, D and J genes were assigned according to IMGT definitions. Clonality was computed as one minus normalized Shannon entropy of productive rearrangement frequencies, ranging from 0 to 1. Only overrepresented clonotypes making up at least 0.05% of each patient's repertoire were included in the public clonotype analysis. Thirteen repertoires from age-matched healthy donors, obtained from immuneACCESS, served as clonality controls. This immuneACCESS table, as held by TCRdb, lists in-frame sequences with V and J called but not all clones. Of the missing ones, under half trace to an unresolved V gene in checked studies; the others have no known cause. The DNA gave D and trimming, while V, J and clone size come from that table. This sample gives 270,000 or so clones in total; around 77% of them show up just once. Of the sample, 5.6% falls within the top ten clones.

Reading the label with the study, this specimen's time point is: progressive disease on ibrutinib. For TCR beta library preparation, approximately 2 micrograms of genomic DNA were isolated from cryopreserved PBMCs. Longitudinal blood samples from CLL patients on ibrutinib monotherapy underwent high-throughput TCR beta sequencing. The patients were enrolled in a single-center, open-label phase 2 trial of ibrutinib monotherapy. The sequence is built from TRBV7-2 and TRBJ2-3; perhaps TRBD1 is the D gene, with 5 bases matching. This receptor was obtained from a human donor with chronic lymphocytic leukemia. Specimen: PBMCs, collected at disease progression, from a patient treated with ibrutinib. The bases read TGTGCCAGCAGCGTACGACAGAGCACAGATACGCAGTATTTT. Protein translation: CASSVRQSTDTQYF.